One TCR beta chain is described in this entry. Its target is unknown. The data are from a study of cytomegalovirus exposure and HLA in healthy donors. General observations from the study: Reports indicate that TCR beta sequences accurately predicted the HLA-A and HLA-B alleles of most subjects. In vitro experiments confirmed that three CMV-associated chains were specific for CMV antigens. It was around 160 TCR beta chains that were listed as cytomegalovirus-associated.

CDR1 is ENHRY, CDR2 SYGVKD, per germline. This CDR3 has 14 residues. The V and J ends lost 0 bases and 1 base respectively, with 6 bases between them. This PCR relied on a set of 60 Vbeta primers and 13 Jbeta primers. Produced via immunoSEQ multiplex PCR; TCRdb's table is partial and in-frame only. The sample carries 150,000 to 200,000 clones, about 81% recorded once. The genes are TRBV10-3 and TRBJ1-1; no clear D. The sequencing input was PBMCs. The receptor comes from a man between 18 and 29 years old in good health and CMV-seronegative. In nucleotides, the CDR3 is TGTGCCATCAGTGAGTCGAGAAGGAACACTGAAGCTTTCTTT. Its protein product is CAISESRRNTEAFF.